This T cell receptor beta chain was sequenced for a study of beta chain features in type 1 diabetes. Study context: Patient and healthy donor groups were alike in age, gender and cell yields. Study-wide findings and caveats: VDJ junctions in type 1 diabetes patients carried more deletions and fewer insertions. Shorter TCRB CDR3s, moderately but significantly so, were found in Type 1 diabetes patients in all four CD4+ subsets.

CD45RO/CCR7/CD25/CD127/CD95/CD27 separated CD4+ naive, central memory, regulatory and stem cell-like memory cells by sorting. Reverse transcription of all isolated RNA meant that expressed TCRB transcripts were sequenced. The assay was immunoSEQ multiplex PCR, and TCRdb's table has in-frame clones only and misses some. The sample contains 25,000 to 30,000 clones, less than 65% of which appear only once. V was pared by 1 base and J by 8 bases, with 17 bases between. The CDR3 is 15 amino acids. The germline gives CDR1 SGHVS, CDR2 FNYEAQ. About this clone: The antigen remains undetermined.

The material sequenced was Tregs from blood. This receptor was obtained from a woman aged 25 to 39 with type 1 diabetes. V gene TRBV7-6 combines with J gene TRBJ1-2; D is unresolved. The CDR3 spells CASSLGLGRGGGYTF. DNA for the CDR3: TGTGCCAGCAGCTTAGGGCTAGGACGAGGAGGGGGCTACACCTTC.